Shown below are 31 T cell receptor beta chains from a single sample sequenced in a study of siplizumab effects on memory and regulatory T cells. Repertoires were generated with immunoSEQ multiplex PCR, while TCRdb's copy carries only in-frame clones and drops some. The data contain about 100,000 clones, about 90% of them singletons. The specimen sequenced was CD4+ T cells sorted from blood. These receptors were taken from a human donor in good health.

The genes are TRBV5-1 and TRBJ1-3; D is uncertain. CDR1 SGHRS and CDR2 YFSETQ come from the germline V gene. The V end lost 3 bases, the J end lost 4 bases, and 11 bases lay between the germline ends. This CDR3 has 14 residues. The CDR3 reads CASSSHELGNTIYF. In DNA, the CDR3 is TGCGCCAGCAGCTCTCACGAGCTCGGAAACACCATATATTTT. Together with reference TRBV5-1 and TRBJ1-3, the CDR3 gives the full variable domain: KAGVTQTPRYLIKTRGQQVTLSCSPISGHRSVSWYQQTPGQGLQFLFEYFSETQRNKGNFPGRFSGRQFSNSRSEMNVSTLELGDSALYLCASSSHELGNTIYFGEGSWLTVV.

V gene TRBV9 combines with J gene TRBJ1-2; TRBD1 is a possible D gene (6 bases). The V end lost 0 bases, the J end lost 2 bases, and 14 bases lay between the germline ends. CDR3 length: 16 residues. Germline CDR1 is SGDLS and CDR2 is YYNGEE. The DNA of the CDR3 is TGTGCCAGCAGCGTAGAAAGGGGGATTAAAAACTATGGCTACACCTTC. Encoded protein: CASSVERGIKNYGYTF.

V usage is TRBV7-6 and J usage is TRBJ1-1; D call uncertain. The CDR3 totals 13 residues. Trimming cost V 5 bases and J 2 bases, with 9 bases left between them. CDR1 and CDR2 (germline): SGHVS, FNYEAQ. The DNA for the CDR3 is TGTGCCAGCAGCCTCTCAAGTAACACTGAAGCTTTCTTT. It encodes CASSLSSNTEAFF.

The rearrangement uses TRBV18 and TRBJ2-7; perhaps TRBD1 as D (6 bases). Germline CDR1 is KGHSH and CDR2 is LQKENI. The length of the CDR3 is 15 residues. Between the trimmed V and J ends, which lost 0 bases and 1 base, there was a span of 10 bases. The CDR3 sequence: CASSPPAGASYEQYF. CDR3 nucleotide sequence: TGTGCCAGCTCACCACCGGCAGGGGCGTCCTACGAGCAGTACTTC. Full variable domain (remainder filled in from reference TRBV18 and TRBJ2-7): NAGVMQNPRHLVRRRGQEARLRCSPMKGHSHVYWYRQLPEEGLKFMVYLQKENIIDESGMPKERFSAEFPKEGPSILRIQQVVRGDSAAYFCASSPPAGASYEQYFGPGTRLTVT.

The chain couples TRBV28 to TRBJ2-7; D call uncertain. CDR1 is MDHEN, CDR2 SYDVKM, per germline. The CDR3 has 14 residues. V gave up 7 bases and J gave up 2 bases, with 15 bases separating them. In DNA, the CDR3 is TGTGCCAGCACCACCGGCCCCGATGCCTACGAGCAGTACTTC. This encodes CASTTGPDAYEQYF.

The chain combines TRBV14 with TRBJ2-1, with 7 bases lining up with TRBD2. CDR1 and CDR2 (germline): SGHDN, FVKESK. V trimming: 4 bases; J trimming: 7 bases; junction bases outside the gene matches: 13. The CDR3 is made up of 16 amino acids. The CDR3 DNA sequence: TGTGCCAGCAGCCTTGTTAGGAGCGGGGTTGTTAATGAGCAGTTCTTC. Translation gives CASSLVRSGVVNEQFF.

The rearrangement links TRBV11-3 to TRBJ2-3; TRBD2 aligns across 8 bases. V lost 3 bases and J lost 4; bases outside the gene matches: 6. CDR3 length: 15 amino acids. CDR1 is SGHNT and CDR2 is YENEEA in the germline V gene. CDR3 nucleotides: TGTGCCAGCAGCTTCGTAGAGCGGGGGTCAGATACGCAGTATTTT. Residues: CASSFVERGSDTQYF.

The chain links TRBV18 to TRBJ2-5; D not resolved. Trimming left V 3 bases short and J 4 bases short, with 12 bases between. CDR3 length: 14 residues. The V gene's germline CDR1 is KGHSH and CDR2 LQKENI. CDR3 residues: CASSPGIAPETQYF. CDR3 DNA sequence: TGTGCCAGCTCACCGGGGATAGCCCCAGAGACCCAGTACTTC.

The chain is built from TRBV4-1 and TRBJ1-1, with D possibly matching TRBD1 (5 bases). The CDR3 loop spans 16 amino acids. V was shortened by 4 bases and J by 3 bases, with 18 bases between the two germline ends. Looked up from germline, CDR1 is MGHRA and CDR2 is YSYEKL. This CDR3 reads CASSRIPAGQDTEAFF. CDR3 in DNA: TGCGCCAGCAGCCGAATCCCGGCAGGGCAGGACACTGAAGCTTTCTTT.

The chain links TRBV5-6 to TRBJ1-3, with D perhaps matching TRBD1 (6 bases). Trimming removed 3 bases from V and 0 bases from J, with 16 bases in between. CDR3 length equals 17 residues. Germline CDR1 SGHDT, CDR2 YYEEEE. The CDR3 reads CASSSEDSLVSGNTIYF. For the CDR3, the DNA is TGTGCCAGCAGCTCCGAGGACAGTCTAGTCTCTGGAAACACCATATATTTT. The entire variable domain, with the rest obtained from reference TRBV5-6 and TRBJ1-3, is as follows: DAGVTQSPTHLIKTRGQQVTLRCSPKSGHDTVSWYQQALGQGPQFIFQYYEEEERQRGNFPDRFSGHQFPNYSSELNVNALLLGDSALYLCASSSEDSLVSGNTIYFGEGSWLTVV.

The genes are TRBV11-2 and TRBJ2-1, with a possible D match to TRBD1 (5 bases). The CDR3 sequence is 17 residues long. CDR1 and CDR2 (germline): SGHAT, FQNNGV. V was clipped by 5 bases and J by 8 bases, with 25 bases between them. CDR3 sequence (DNA): TGTGCCAGCAGCCAATGGACAACGACAAACTCCCTACATGAGCAGTTCTTC. This translates into CASSQWTTTNSLHEQFF.

The rearrangement links TRBV9 to TRBJ2-1, with unresolved D. This CDR3 contains 14 residues. The germline CDR1 and CDR2 sequences are SGDLS and YYNGEE. The ends were cut back, 3 bases at V and 6 bases at J, with 13 bases in the middle. The CDR3 loop reads CASSGGFTFNEQFF. Written as DNA, the CDR3 is TGTGCCAGCAGCGGGGGATTCACTTTCAATGAGCAGTTCTTC. Full variable domain (remainder filled in from reference TRBV9 and TRBJ2-1): DSGVTQTPKHLITATGQRVTLRCSPRSGDLSVYWYQQSLDQGLQFLIQYYNGEERAKGNILERFSAQQFPDLHSELNLSSLELGDSALYFCASSGGFTFNEQFFGPGTRLTVL.

This clone occurred a few times. The chain combines TRBV28 with TRBJ2-5, with 7 bases aligning to TRBD1. Trimming cost V 5 bases and J 7 bases; bases outside gene matches: 10. The CDR3 has 14 amino acids. Germline V gene lookup returns CDR1 MDHEN and CDR2 SYDVKM. This chain's CDR3 is CASSPNEGAGTQYF. As DNA, the CDR3 is TGTGCCAGCAGTCCTAACGAGGGGGCGGGGACCCAGTACTTC.

CDR3 sequence reads: CASSPPSRENIEAFF. The CDR3 DNA sequence: TGTGCCAGCTCACCGCCGAGTAGGGAGAACATAGAAGCTTTCTTT. V usage is TRBV18 and J usage is TRBJ1-1; no reliable D call. CDR3 length: 15 residues. The V end was cut by 3 bases, the J end by 8 bases, with 19 bases between. Germline assignment: CDR1 KGHSH and CDR2 LQKENI.

The V call is TRBV18, the J call TRBJ2-1; perhaps TRBD1 as D (6 bases). Trimming stripped 1 base from V and 7 bases from J, with 8 bases between. The CDR3 contains 13 residues. The germline CDR1 and CDR2 sequences are KGHSH and LQKENI. The CDR3 here is CASSPLRGNEQFF. The CDR3 DNA sequence: TGTGCCAGCTCACCACTGAGGGGGAATGAGCAGTTCTTC.

The CDR3 bases are TGTGCCACCAGCAGGGGGGTTTGGGAGGAGCAGTACTTC. Translating it yields CATSRGVWEEQYF. This chain links TRBV15 with TRBJ2-7, with D perhaps given as TRBD1 or TRBD2 (5 bases each). Deletions cut 3 bases from V and 7 bases from J, with 13 bases between. The CDR3 covers 13 residues. Germline V gives CDR1 LNHNV, CDR2 YYDKDF (reference sequence). Drawing the rest from reference TRBV15 and TRBJ2-7, the complete variable domain is DAMVIQNPRYQVTQFGKPVTLSCSQTLNHNVMYWYQQKSSQAPKLLFHYYDKDFNNEADTPDNFQSRRPNTSFCFLDIRSPGLGDTAMYLCATSRGVWEEQYFGPGTRLTVT.

The V call is TRBV5-1, the J call TRBJ2-5; maybe TRBD2 (6 bases). Germline-derived CDR1 and CDR2 are SGHRS and YFSETQ. CDR3 length: 12 residues. The germline V and J ends were trimmed by 6 bases and 5 bases, with 11 bases remaining between them. CDR3 protein: CASTGVGETQYF. DNA of the CDR3: TGCGCCAGCACGGGGGTCGGGGAGACCCAGTACTTC.

CDR3 bases: TGTGCCAGCAGTCCTAGGACGGGTGAAGCTTTCTTT. It yields the protein CASSPRTGEAFF. The chain joins TRBV28 to TRBJ1-1; no clear D. The ends were cut back, 5 bases at V and 7 bases at J, with 11 bases in the middle. Germline V gene sequence: CDR1 MDHEN, CDR2 SYDVKM. The CDR3 is made up of 12 amino acids.

V and J are TRBV5-1 and TRBJ2-2, with TRBD2 matching 8 bases. Germline values: CDR1 SGHRS, CDR2 YFSETQ. Trimming took 0 bases from V and 0 from J; bases not matched to a gene: 7. This CDR3 contains 18 residues. The CDR3 nucleotides are TGCGCCAGCAGCTTGGCCGCCGTGCGGGGGGCGAACACCGGGGAGCTGTTTTTT. Protein sequence: CASSLAAVRGANTGELFF. Full variable domain (outside the CDR3, taken from reference TRBV5-1 and TRBJ2-2): KAGVTQTPRYLIKTRGQQVTLSCSPISGHRSVSWYQQTPGQGLQFLFEYFSETQRNKGNFPGRFSGRQFSNSRSEMNVSTLELGDSALYLCASSLAAVRGANTGELFFGEGSRLTVL.

The chain couples TRBV5-1 to TRBJ2-5, with a possible D match to TRBD1 (5 bases). Germline loops: CDR1 SGHRS, CDR2 YFSETQ. The CDR3 is 13 residues long. V lost 5 bases and J 2 bases, leaving 10 bases between the germline ends. CDR3 in DNA: TGCGCCAGCAGTGCTGGGGCACAAGAGACCCAGTACTTC. Protein product: CASSAGAQETQYF.

The chain carries TRBV18 and TRBJ2-1; D ambiguous. Deletions cut 3 bases from V and 11 bases from J, with 11 bases between. Germline CDR1 reads KGHSH; CDR2 reads LQKENI. The CDR3 length is 12 residues. The CDR3 protein is CASSPTTEQQFF. The CDR3 DNA sequence: TGTGCCAGCTCACCTACAACTGAGCAGCAGTTCTTC.

This sequence joins TRBV9 and TRBJ2-1; no reliable D call. V lost 2 bases, J lost 6 bases, and 9 bases lay in between. This CDR3 region has 13 residues. Germline assignment: CDR1 SGDLS and CDR2 YYNGEE. The CDR3 sequence: CASSVGILNEQFF. Written as DNA, the CDR3 is TGTGCCAGCAGCGTGGGAATCCTCAATGAGCAGTTCTTC.

The sample holds one count of this clone. The CDR3 DNA follows: TGTGCCAGCAGTTTATCGACGGGGCATGGCTACACCTTC. This translates into CASSLSTGHGYTF. The V and J genes are TRBV27 and TRBJ1-2; D possibly corresponds to TRBD1 (5 bases). The germline V gene encodes CDR1 MNHEY and CDR2 SMNVEV (reference sequence). Trimming shortened V by 0 bases and J by 6 bases, and 8 bases separated the two germline ends. CDR3 length: 13 amino acids.

The J gene is TRBJ2-6, the V gene TRBV28, with D possibly being TRBD1 (5 bases). The CDR3 is 16 residues long. With 3 bases removed from V and 0 bases from J, the gap between germline ends came to 9 bases. Germline V gene data show CDR1 as MDHEN and CDR2 as SYDVKM. The CDR3 region is CASSLGLYSGANVLTF. The CDR3 bases are TGTGCCAGCAGTTTGGGGCTCTACTCTGGGGCCAACGTCCTGACTTTC.

On this clone: Distinct nucleotide sequences in the sample also encode this CDR3. The chain couples TRBV7-2 to TRBJ1-3, with D hard to call. CDR1 SGHTA and CDR2 FQGNSA come from the germline V gene. Trimming pared 1 base from V and 3 bases from J, leaving 1 base between. The CDR3 is 12 amino acids. For the CDR3, the DNA is TGTGCCAGCAGCTTAGTTGGAAACACCATATATTTT. This encodes CASSLVGNTIYF.

V gene TRBV5-4 combines with J gene TRBJ1-3; D is uncertain. Trimming took 3 bases from V and 3 from J, leaving 16 bases between them. From germline, CDR1 is SGHNT and CDR2 YYREEE (reference sequence). CDR3 size: 16 residues. The CDR3 spells CASSSTVGSVGNTIYF. The CDR3 DNA reads TGTGCCAGCAGCTCAACCGTGGGCTCGGTTGGAAACACCATATATTTT.

This clone was seen a single time. The V call is TRBV7-2, the J call TRBJ2-2, with D perhaps matching TRBD1 (5 bases). CDR3 length: 15 amino acids. CDR1 is SGHTA, CDR2 FQGNSA, per germline. The V gene lost 1 base and the J gene lost 5 bases, with 11 bases spanning the gap. The CDR3 protein is CASSLGDRKTGELFF. The CDR3 region has the DNA TGTGCCAGCAGCTTAGGAGACAGAAAAACCGGGGAGCTGTTTTTT. Variable domain in full (rest from reference TRBV7-2 and TRBJ2-2): GAGVSQSPSNKVTEKGKDVELRCDPISGHTALYWYRQSLGQGLEFLIYFQGNSAPDKSGLPSDRFSAERTGGSVSTLTIQRTQQEDSAVYLCASSLGDRKTGELFFGEGSRLTVL.

The CDR3 here is CASSPQGPPYEQYF. CDR3 bases: TGTGCCAGCAGTCCCCAGGGACCCCCCTACGAGCAGTACTTC. The genes are TRBV2 and TRBJ2-7; TRBD1 or TRBD2 may be the D gene (5 bases each). Germline lookup yields CDR1 SNHLY and CDR2 FYNNEI. The CDR3 has 14 residues. V gave up 5 bases and J gave up 2 bases, with 13 bases separating them.

The gene calls are TRBV25-1 and TRBJ1-1; TRBD1 is a possible D gene (6 bases). Per the germline V gene, CDR1 is MGHDK and CDR2 is SYGVNS. The CDR3 loop spans 15 amino acids. V was clipped by 1 base and J by 3 bases, with 12 bases between them. The CDR3 nucleotides read TGTGCCAGCAGTGAATGGGGGGGCGCATACACTGAAGCTTTCTTT. Protein: CASSEWGGAYTEAFF.

V is TRBV15 and J is TRBJ2-7, with TRBD1 identical over 9 bases. The trim removed 1 base at V and 4 bases at J, leaving 5 bases unmatched. This CDR3 has 15 amino acids. The germline gives CDR1 LNHNV, CDR2 YYDKDF (reference sequence). CDR3 DNA: TGTGCCACCAGCAGAGCCGGGACAGGGCTGTACGAGCAGTACTTC. As protein: CATSRAGTGLYEQYF.

This chain uses TRBV19 with TRBJ1-2, with D tentatively TRBD1 (5 bases). The CDR3 runs 15 residues. From germline, CDR1 is LNHDA and CDR2 SQIVND (reference sequence). Trimming shortened V by 9 bases and J by 4 bases, and 21 bases separated the two germline ends. The CDR3, as DNA: TGTGCCAGCATACCAGCCAATCGGCAGGGCTATGGCTACACCTTC. It specifies CASIPANRQGYGYTF.